This T cell receptor (beta chain) came from a study of blood T cell repertoires in COVID-19. Study context: Researchers got acute and convalescent COVID-19 samples from the United States, Italy and Spain. Nucleic acid was either cDNA or gDNA, and it came from T cells, B-cell-depleted T cells, or PBMCs.

Original processing notes: Estimation of nucleated cell counts was performed using reference gene primer amplification. The method was immunoSEQ multiplex PCR; TCRdb's version includes in-frame clones alone and lacks a portion of them. The DNA gave D and trimming, while V, J and clone size come from that table. The sample records tens of thousands of clones, 88% being singletons. With V trimmed by 6 bases and J by 7 bases, 8 bases remained unmatched. Germline V gene lookup returns CDR1 SEHNR and CDR2 FQNEAQ (reference sequence). The CDR3 consists of 14 residues. The TCR was taken from a woman between 45 and 60 years old with active or convalescent COVID-19. The rearrangement joins TRBV7-9 to TRBJ2-1; TRBD2 aligns across 8 bases. Sequences were obtained from peripheral blood. The CDR3, as DNA: TGTGCCAGCAGGCGGGGACTAGATAAGAATGAGCAGTTCTTC. It codes for CASRRGLDKNEQFF.